This T cell receptor (beta chain) was observed in a study of cytomegalovirus exposure and HLA in healthy donors. Points from the study as a whole: The study recorded 160 or so TCR beta chains that were cytomegalovirus-associated.

It was with 60 Vbeta and 13 Jbeta primers that the PCR ran. The table came from immunoSEQ multiplex PCR; TCRdb's copy has only in-frame clones and leaves some out. In the table there are 180,000 or so clones, over 60% of which are singletons. This clone was recorded once. Its specificity is not known. Sequences were obtained from PBMCs. This receptor was taken from a man aged 50 or older in good health and CMV-seropositive.

As DNA, the CDR3 is TGTGCCAGCAGCTTTATGGGACAAGGGAATAATGGCTACACCTTC. Amino acids: CASSFMGQGNNGYTF. The chain links TRBV5-4 to TRBJ1-2, with D possibly matching TRBD1 (6 bases). The CDR3 totals 15 residues. Trimming cost V 2 bases and J 6 bases, with 17 bases left between them. Germline CDR1 and CDR2: SGHNT and YYREEE (reference sequence).